Sequencing of this TCR beta chain was carried out in a study of cytotoxic CD8 clonotypes in ibrutinib-treated CLL. Profiled with immunoSEQ multiplex PCR; TCRdb holds only in-frame clones, not every one. The table shows approximately 120,000 clones, with under 90% occurring only once. The starting material was PBMCs, obtained after 24 months of ibrutinib treatment. The sequence was collected from a human donor with chronic lymphocytic leukemia.

CDR3 DNA sequence: TGTGCCAGTAGTGCCCCCCCCTTGGGGGAGCAGTACTTC. Its protein is CASSAPPLGEQYF. The chain joins TRBV19 to TRBJ2-7; D uncertain. V lost 5 bases to trimming and J lost 7 bases, with 15 bases between them. The CDR3 totals 13 residues. Germline CDR1 is LNHDA and CDR2 is SQIVND (reference sequence).